Listed below are T cell receptor beta chains from one sample, sequenced in a study of control samples from healthy donors and cancer patients. Generated by immunoSEQ multiplex PCR, the TCRdb table keeps only in-frame clones and is missing some. The sample lists 25,000 or so clones; 70% to 90% were seen once. Source material: PBMCs. The receptors come from a woman in her sixties with head and neck cancer. Both conserved end residues are part of each CDR3. Only part of the rows carry a size: once, few, many, or a class if the clone is expanded.

j_gene: TRBJ2-4; abundance: NA; len: 14; v_gene: TRBV4-3; CDR3aa: CASSQGVAKNIQYF
j_gene: TRBJ1-1; abundance: NA; len: 14; v_gene: TRBV3-1/TRBV3-2; CDR3aa: CASSQEGSGTEAFF
j_gene: TRBJ2-1; abundance: NA; len: 13; v_gene: TRBV18; CDR3aa: CASSPRGRNEQFF
j_gene: TRBJ2-3; abundance: NA; len: 14; v_gene: TRBV18; CDR3aa: CASSPTGGTDTQYF
j_gene: TRBJ1-4; abundance: once; len: 15; v_gene: TRBV5-1; CDR3aa: CASSSEGATNEKLFF
j_gene: TRBJ2-3; abundance: NA; len: 16; v_gene: TRBV11-3; CDR3aa: CASSWGLGRSTDTQYF
j_gene: TRBJ2-6; abundance: NA; len: 18; v_gene: TRBV5-6; CDR3aa: CASSWPTGFRSGANVLTF
j_gene: TRBJ2-3; abundance: NA; len: 15; v_gene: TRBV7-9; CDR3aa: CASSPGGSDTDTQYF
j_gene: TRBJ2-1; abundance: NA; len: 13; v_gene: TRBV4-1; CDR3aa: CASSQEEWGERFF
j_gene: TRBJ2-7; abundance: NA; len: 14; v_gene: TRBV19; CDR3aa: CASSIAGDPYEQYF
j_gene: TRBJ2-2; abundance: NA; len: 15; v_gene: TRBV5-4; CDR3aa: CASEGTGHSAGELFF
j_gene: TRBJ1-1; abundance: once; len: 13; v_gene: TRBV18; CDR3aa: CASSPMGNTEAFF
j_gene: TRBJ2-7; abundance: NA; len: 15; v_gene: TRBV19; CDR3aa: CASMRSGQTSYEQYF
j_gene: TRBJ2-1; abundance: NA; len: 16; v_gene: TRBV5-4; CDR3aa: CASSPGTSGDYNEQFF
j_gene: TRBJ1-1; abundance: NA; len: 15; v_gene: TRBV5-1; CDR3aa: CASSSPGQGGTEAFF
j_gene: TRBJ1-1; abundance: NA; len: 13; v_gene: TRBV19; CDR3aa: CASSMGQDTEAFF
j_gene: TRBJ2-7; abundance: NA; len: 14; v_gene: TRBV7-2; CDR3aa: CASSRDRGLYEQYF
j_gene: TRBJ2-3; abundance: NA; len: 15; v_gene: TRBV7-9; CDR3aa: CASSLRGWSTDTQYF
j_gene: TRBJ1-2; abundance: NA; len: 11; v_gene: TRBV5-1; CDR3aa: CAPGEGGGYTF
j_gene: TRBJ1-4; abundance: once; len: 13; v_gene: TRBV2; CDR3aa: CAIEGTTNEKLFF
j_gene: TRBJ2-7; abundance: few; len: 14; v_gene: TRBV19; CDR3aa: CASSLTGATYEQYF
j_gene: TRBJ2-3; abundance: NA; len: 13; v_gene: TRBV5-1; CDR3aa: CASSPGGTDTQYF
j_gene: TRBJ2-3; abundance: NA; len: 14; v_gene: TRBV10-3; CDR3aa: CAISELQITDTQYF
j_gene: TRBJ1-4; abundance: NA; len: 18; v_gene: TRBV10-3; CDR3aa: CAISRTGGYGTTNEKLFF
j_gene: TRBJ2-3; abundance: NA; len: 18; v_gene: TRBV13; CDR3aa: CASSPNHPGGSRTDTQYF
j_gene: TRBJ2-5; abundance: NA; len: 15; v_gene: TRBV6-5; CDR3aa: CASRGQFAVRETQYF
j_gene: TRBJ1-4; abundance: few; len: 13; v_gene: TRBV11-3; CDR3aa: CASSLDRVAKLFF
j_gene: TRBJ2-7; abundance: NA; len: 11; v_gene: TRBV20-1; CDR3aa: CSASWGDEQYF
j_gene: TRBJ1-2; abundance: NA; len: 15; v_gene: TRBV4-2; CDR3aa: CASSQDQNGNYGYTF
j_gene: TRBJ1-2; abundance: NA; len: 13; v_gene: TRBV7-2; CDR3aa: CASKYDGGEGYTF
j_gene: TRBJ2-7; abundance: NA; len: 15; v_gene: TRBV5-1; CDR3aa: CASSFAGQGAGEQYF
j_gene: TRBJ2-5; abundance: NA; len: 16; v_gene: TRBV3-1/TRBV3-2; CDR3aa: CASSQEVSGGEETQYF
j_gene: TRBJ1-5; abundance: NA; len: 13; v_gene: TRBV30; CDR3aa: CAWNAGIDQPQHF
j_gene: TRBJ2-7; abundance: NA; len: 15; v_gene: TRBV7-8; CDR3aa: CASSPRDRGTYEQYF
j_gene: TRBJ1-1; abundance: NA; len: 14; v_gene: TRBV4-2; CDR3aa: CASSQDLRVTEAFF
j_gene: TRBJ2-3; abundance: NA; len: 16; v_gene: TRBV5-4; CDR3aa: CASSPVQGLATDTQYF
j_gene: TRBJ2-2; abundance: NA; len: 13; v_gene: TRBV10-3; CDR3aa: CAIRATLSGELFF
j_gene: TRBJ1-1; abundance: few; len: 13; v_gene: TRBV27; CDR3aa: CASSFYPTGEAFF
j_gene: TRBJ1-5; abundance: NA; len: 14; v_gene: TRBV19; CDR3aa: CASSISHSNQPQHF
j_gene: TRBJ2-6; abundance: NA; len: 19; v_gene: TRBV7-3; CDR3aa: CASSLTRRELLGGANVLTF
j_gene: TRBJ1-1; abundance: NA; len: 16; v_gene: TRBV5-1; CDR3aa: CASSLDLASQNTEAFF
j_gene: TRBJ2-3; abundance: NA; len: 15; v_gene: TRBV9; CDR3aa: CASSVLAGGQDTQYF
j_gene: TRBJ2-7; abundance: NA; len: 17; v_gene: TRBV7-2; CDR3aa: CASSLHKRRAGTYEQYF
j_gene: TRBJ2-7; abundance: NA; len: 11; v_gene: TRBV20-1; CDR3aa: CSASASREQYF
j_gene: TRBJ2-3; abundance: NA; len: 15; v_gene: TRBV6-5; CDR3aa: CASSRRGGDTDTQYF
j_gene: TRBJ1-2; abundance: NA; len: 16; v_gene: TRBV2; CDR3aa: CASSESFDRGAYGYTF